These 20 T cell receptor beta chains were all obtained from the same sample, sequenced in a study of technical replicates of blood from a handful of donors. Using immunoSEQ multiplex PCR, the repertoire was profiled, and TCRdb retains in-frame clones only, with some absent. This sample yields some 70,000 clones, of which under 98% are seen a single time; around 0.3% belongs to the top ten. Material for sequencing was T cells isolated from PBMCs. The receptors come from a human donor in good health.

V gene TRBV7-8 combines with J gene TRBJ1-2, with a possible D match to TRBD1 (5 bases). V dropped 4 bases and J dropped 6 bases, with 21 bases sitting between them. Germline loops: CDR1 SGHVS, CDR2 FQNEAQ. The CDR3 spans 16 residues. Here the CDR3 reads CASSSTPPKAGNGYTF. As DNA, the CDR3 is TGTGCCAGCAGCTCAACGCCCCCTAAGGCAGGGAATGGCTACACCTTC.

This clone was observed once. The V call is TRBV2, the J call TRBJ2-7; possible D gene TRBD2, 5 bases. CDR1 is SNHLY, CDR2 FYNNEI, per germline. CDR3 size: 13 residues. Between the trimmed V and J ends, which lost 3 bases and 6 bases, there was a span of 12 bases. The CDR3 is CASSEVGGSEQYF. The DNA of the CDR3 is TGTGCCAGCAGTGAGGTAGGAGGTTCCGAGCAGTACTTC.

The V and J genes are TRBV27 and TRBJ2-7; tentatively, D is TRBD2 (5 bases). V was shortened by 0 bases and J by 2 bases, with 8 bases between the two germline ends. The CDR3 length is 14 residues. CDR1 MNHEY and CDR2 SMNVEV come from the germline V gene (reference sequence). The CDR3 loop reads CASSLSRTAYEQYF. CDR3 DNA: TGTGCCAGCAGTTTATCGAGGACTGCCTACGAGCAGTACTTC.

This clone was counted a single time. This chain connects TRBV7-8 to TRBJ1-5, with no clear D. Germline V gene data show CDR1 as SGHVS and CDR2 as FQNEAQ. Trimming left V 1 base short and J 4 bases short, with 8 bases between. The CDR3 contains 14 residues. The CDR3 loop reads CASSLVGSNQPQHF. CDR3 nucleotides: TGTGCCAGCAGCTTAGTAGGGAGTAATCAGCCCCAGCATTTT.

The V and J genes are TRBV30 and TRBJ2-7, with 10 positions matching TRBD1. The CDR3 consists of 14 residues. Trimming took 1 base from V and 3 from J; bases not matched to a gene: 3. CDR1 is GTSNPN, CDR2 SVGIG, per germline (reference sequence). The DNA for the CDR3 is TGTGCCTGGAGTGGGACAGGGGGTTACTACGAGCAGTACTTC. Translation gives CAWSGTGGYYEQYF.

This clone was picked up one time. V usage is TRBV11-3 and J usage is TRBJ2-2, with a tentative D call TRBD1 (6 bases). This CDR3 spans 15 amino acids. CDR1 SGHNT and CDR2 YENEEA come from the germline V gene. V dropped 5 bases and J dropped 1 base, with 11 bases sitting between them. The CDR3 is CASSLGHKNTGELFF. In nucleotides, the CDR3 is TGTGCCAGCAGCCTGGGACATAAGAACACCGGGGAGCTGTTTTTT.

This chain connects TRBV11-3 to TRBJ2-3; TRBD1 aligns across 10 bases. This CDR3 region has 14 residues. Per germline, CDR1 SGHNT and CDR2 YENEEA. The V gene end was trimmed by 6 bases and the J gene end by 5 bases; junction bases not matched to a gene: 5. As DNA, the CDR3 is TGTGCCAGCAGTCAAGGACAGGGGGGAGATACGCAGTATTTT. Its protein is CASSQGQGGDTQYF.

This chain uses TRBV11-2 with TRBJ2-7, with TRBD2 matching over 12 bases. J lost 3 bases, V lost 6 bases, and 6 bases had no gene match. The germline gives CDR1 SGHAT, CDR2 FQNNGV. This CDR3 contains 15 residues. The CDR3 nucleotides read TGTGCCAGCAGGCCGGGACTAGCGGGTGGCTACGAGCAGTACTTC. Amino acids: CASRPGLAGGYEQYF.

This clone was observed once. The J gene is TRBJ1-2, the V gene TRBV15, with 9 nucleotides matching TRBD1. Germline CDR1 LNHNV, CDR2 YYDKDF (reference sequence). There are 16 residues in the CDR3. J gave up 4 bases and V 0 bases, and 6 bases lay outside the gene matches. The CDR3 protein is CATSRDRGQGAYGYTF. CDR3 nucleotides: TGTGCCACCAGCAGAGATCGGGGACAGGGAGCCTATGGCTACACCTTC.

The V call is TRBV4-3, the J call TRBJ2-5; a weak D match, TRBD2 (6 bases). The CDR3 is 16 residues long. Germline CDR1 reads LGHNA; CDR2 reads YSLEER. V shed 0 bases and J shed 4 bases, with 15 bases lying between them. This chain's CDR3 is CASSQDTGAGGETQYF. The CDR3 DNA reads TGCGCCAGCAGCCAAGATACTGGAGCCGGGGGAGAGACCCAGTACTTC.

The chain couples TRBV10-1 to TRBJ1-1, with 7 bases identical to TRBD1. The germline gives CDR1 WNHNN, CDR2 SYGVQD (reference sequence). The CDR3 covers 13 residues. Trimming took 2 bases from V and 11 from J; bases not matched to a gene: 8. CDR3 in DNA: TGCGCCAGCAGTGAGGGGACAGCCGAACGGGCTTTCTTT. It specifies CASSEGTAERAFF.

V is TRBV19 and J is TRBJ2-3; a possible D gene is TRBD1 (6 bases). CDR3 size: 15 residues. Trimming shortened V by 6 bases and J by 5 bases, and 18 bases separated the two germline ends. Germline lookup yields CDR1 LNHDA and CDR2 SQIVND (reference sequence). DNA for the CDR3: TGTGCCAGTAGCCCAGAGGGGGTAGGGGGAGATACGCAGTATTTT. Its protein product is CASSPEGVGGDTQYF.

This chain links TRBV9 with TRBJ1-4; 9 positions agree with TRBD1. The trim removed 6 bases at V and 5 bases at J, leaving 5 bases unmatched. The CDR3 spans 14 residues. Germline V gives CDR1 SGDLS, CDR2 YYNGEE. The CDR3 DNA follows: TGTGCCAGCACCAGGGACAGGGAAAATGAAAAACTGTTTTTT. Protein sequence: CASTRDRENEKLFF.

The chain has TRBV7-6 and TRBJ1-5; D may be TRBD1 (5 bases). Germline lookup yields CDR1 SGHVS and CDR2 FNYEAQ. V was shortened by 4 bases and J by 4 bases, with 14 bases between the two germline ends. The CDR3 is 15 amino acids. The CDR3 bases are TGTGCCAGCAGCTCAGGGCCGACCCTTAATCAGCCCCAGCATTTT. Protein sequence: CASSSGPTLNQPQHF.

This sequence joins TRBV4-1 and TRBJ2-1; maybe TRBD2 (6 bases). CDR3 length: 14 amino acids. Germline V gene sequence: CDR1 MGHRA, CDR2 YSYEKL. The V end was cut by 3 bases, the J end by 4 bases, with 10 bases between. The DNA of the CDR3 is TGCGCCAGCAGCCATAGCGGAAGATACAATGAGCAGTTCTTC. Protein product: CASSHSGRYNEQFF.

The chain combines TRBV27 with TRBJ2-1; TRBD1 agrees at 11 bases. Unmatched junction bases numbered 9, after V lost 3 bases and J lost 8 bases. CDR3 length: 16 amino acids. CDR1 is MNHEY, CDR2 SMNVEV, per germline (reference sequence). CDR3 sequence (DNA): TGTGCCAGCAGTTTTGTTCTGGGACAGGGGGTGTATGAGCAGTTCTTC. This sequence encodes CASSFVLGQGVYEQFF.

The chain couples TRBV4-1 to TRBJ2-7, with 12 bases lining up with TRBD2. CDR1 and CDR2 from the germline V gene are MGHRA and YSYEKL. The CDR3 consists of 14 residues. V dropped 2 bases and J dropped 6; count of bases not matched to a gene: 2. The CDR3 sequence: CASSQKGLAGEQYF. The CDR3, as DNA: TGCGCCAGCAGCCAAAAGGGACTAGCGGGCGAGCAGTACTTC.

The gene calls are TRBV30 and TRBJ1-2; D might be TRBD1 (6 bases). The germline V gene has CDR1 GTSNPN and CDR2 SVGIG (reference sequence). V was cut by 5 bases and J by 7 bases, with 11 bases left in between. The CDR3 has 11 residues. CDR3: CAWYQQGGYTF. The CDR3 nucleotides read TGTGCCTGGTACCAACAGGGTGGCTACACCTTC.

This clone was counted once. CDR3 in amino acids: CASSAPGYEQYF. In DNA, the CDR3 is TGTGCCAGCAGCGCACCGGGATACGAGCAGTACTTC. This rearrangement joins TRBV9 to TRBJ2-7; D is possibly TRBD2 (5 bases). Germline V gives CDR1 SGDLS, CDR2 YYNGEE. The CDR3 extends over 12 amino acids. Trimming left V 3 bases short and J 4 bases short, with 8 bases between.

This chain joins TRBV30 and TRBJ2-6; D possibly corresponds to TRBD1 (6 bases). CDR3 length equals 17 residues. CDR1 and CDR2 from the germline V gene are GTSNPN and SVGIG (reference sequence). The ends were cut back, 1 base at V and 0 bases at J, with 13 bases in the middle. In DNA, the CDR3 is TGTGCCTGGAGTGGGGACATCCTAGACTCTGGGGCCAACGTCCTGACTTTC. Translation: CAWSGDILDSGANVLTF.